These 26 T cell receptor beta chains originate from one sample sequenced in a study of T-cell reconstitution after alpha-beta-depleted transplantation in children. TCRbeta library construction was performed incorporating unique molecular identifiers. TCRdb reanalysed the PCR reads using MiXCR and keeps one entry per CDR3 protein. The sample shows about 510,000 distinct CDR3 sequences, about 10% of them seen only once. This sample comprised PBMCs, mostly from graft donor cells, obtained 180 days after TCRalphabeta/CD19-depleted stem cell transplant. All receptors come from a female patient younger than 10 who had a stem cell transplant for aplastic anemia, so the T cells may come from the graft donor.

The J gene is TRBJ2-7, the V gene TRBV9; TRBD2 might be the D (5 bases). Trimming left V 3 bases short and J 2 bases short, with 15 bases between. Germline lookup yields CDR1 SGDLS and CDR2 YYNGEE. This CDR3 comprises 15 residues. In DNA, the CDR3 is TGTGCCAGCAGCGGCGGGCCCCATCATCCCTACGAGCAGTACTTC. This gives the protein CASSGGPHHPYEQYF.

The chain joins TRBV30 to TRBJ2-3, with 8 bases lining up with TRBD1. The CDR3 runs 14 residues. V gave up 3 bases and J gave up 0 bases; unmatched junction bases: 2. Germline CDR1 reads GTSNPN; CDR2 reads SVGIG (reference sequence). CDR3 loop: CAWRQGASTDTQYF. CDR3 in DNA: TGTGCCTGGAGGCAGGGGGCAAGCACAGATACGCAGTATTTT.

This clonotype was observed a few times. V usage is TRBV3-1 and J usage is TRBJ1-4; possible D gene TRBD1, 6 bases. Trimming left V 5 bases short and J 3 bases short, with 13 bases between. The CDR3 runs 15 residues. Germline-derived CDR1 and CDR2 are LGHDT and YNNKEL (reference sequence). The CDR3 loop is CASSRNRAANEKLFF. Here the CDR3 DNA reads TGTGCCAGCAGCAGAAACAGGGCTGCTAATGAAAAACTGTTTTTT.

The chain carries TRBV20-1 and TRBJ1-6, with a possible D match to TRBD1 (6 bases). The CDR3 covers 17 residues. The germline V gene encodes CDR1 DFQATT and CDR2 SNEGSKA (reference sequence). The V and J ends lost 0 bases and 7 bases respectively, with 19 bases between them. In nucleotides, the CDR3 is TGCAGTGCTAGAGAACCCAGGGGAGTTGACGCGAATTCACCCCTCCACTTT. Protein: CSAREPRGVDANSPLHF.

V is TRBV29-1 and J is TRBJ2-3; D unclear. CDR3 length equals 13 residues. Germline CDR1 is SQVTM and CDR2 is ANQGSEA. Trimming cost V 7 bases and J 1 base, with 12 bases left between them. CDR3 region: CSGWVAGTDTQYF. CDR3 bases: TGCAGCGGGTGGGTGGCCGGCACAGATACGCAGTATTTT.

CDR3 DNA: TGTGCCCGCACCACCCGAGGCCAGATGTACAATGAGCAGTTCTTC. Its protein product is CARTTRGQMYNEQFF. The chain has TRBV30 and TRBJ2-1; D ambiguous. The V gene lost 8 bases and the J gene lost 4 bases, with 21 bases spanning the gap. The germline CDR1 and CDR2 sequences are GTSNPN and SVGIG (reference sequence). The CDR3 runs 15 residues.

The chain combines TRBV10-3 with TRBJ2-1; 8 nucleotides align to TRBD2. Germline V gene sequence: CDR1 ENHRY, CDR2 SYGVKD. CDR3 length: 15 residues. The V segment lost 6 bases and the J segment 7 bases; nucleotides outside the gene matches: 11. The CDR3 bases are TGTGCCATCAGCGCCCCGGGGGGGCGACGAAATGAGCAGTTCTTC. Amino acids: CAISAPGGRRNEQFF.

This clonotype was detected a few times. The V gene is TRBV20-1, the J gene TRBJ1-1; 7 nucleotides align to TRBD1. The CDR3 runs to 11 residues. Germline CDR1 DFQATT, CDR2 SNEGSKA (reference sequence). After removal of 3 bases from V and 10 bases from J, the junction contained 5 bases not matched to a gene. The CDR3 sequence is CSASQGVGAFF. The CDR3 DNA reads as TGCAGTGCTAGTCAGGGGGTGGGAGCTTTCTTT.

The genes are TRBV7-8 and TRBJ2-7, with TRBD2 matching over 12 bases. The CDR3 has 17 amino acids. Germline values: CDR1 SGHVS, CDR2 FQNEAQ. The V and J ends lost 1 base and 1 base, in that order; junction bases with no gene match: 5. The CDR3 here is CASSLGSGTSGSYEQYF. For the CDR3, the DNA is TGTGCCAGCAGCTTAGGATCCGGGACTAGCGGGTCCTACGAGCAGTACTTC.

The CDR3 sequence is CASSYSRASGYNEQFF. The CDR3 region has the DNA TGTGCCAGCAGTTACTCGAGGGCTAGCGGGTACAATGAGCAGTTCTTC. The chain couples TRBV6-5 to TRBJ2-1; TRBD2 matches 8 bases. Trimming cost V 0 bases and J 4 bases; bases outside gene matches: 5. Germline V gives CDR1 MNHEY, CDR2 SVGAGI. This CDR3 is built from 16 residues.

Notes on this clonotype: With a much larger clone just one base away, this may be a read error. The genes are TRBV28 and TRBJ2-7; D is tentatively TRBD1 or TRBD2 (5 bases each). The germline V gene has CDR1 MDHEN and CDR2 SYDVKM. V dropped 7 bases and J dropped 2 bases, with 15 bases sitting between them. The CDR3 consists of 14 residues. The CDR3 loop reads CASILGRAPYEQYF. CDR3 sequence (DNA): TGTGCCAGCATTCTGGGGCGGGCTCCCTACGAGCAGTACTTC. The full variable domain, completed using reference TRBV28 and TRBJ2-7, is DVKVTQSSRYLVKRTGEKVFLECVQDMDHENMFWYRQDPGLGLRLIYFSYDVKMKEKGDIPEGYSVSREKKERFSLILESASTNQTSMYLCASILGRAPYEQYFGPGTRLTVT.

The genes are TRBV7-8 and TRBJ2-5, with D maybe TRBD1 (6 bases). Trimming took 3 bases from V and 5 from J, leaving 13 bases between them. The CDR3 is made up of 14 amino acids. From germline, CDR1 is SGHVS and CDR2 FQNEAQ. The CDR3 protein is CASSFSQGGETQYF. The CDR3 region has the DNA TGTGCCAGCAGCTTCTCACAGGGCGGGGAGACCCAGTACTTC.

This clonotype was counted a few times. The chain uses TRBV3-1 and TRBJ2-6; D uncertain. Trimming stripped 2 bases from V and 0 bases from J, with 11 bases between. The length of the CDR3 is 17 residues. Germline loops: CDR1 LGHDT, CDR2 YNNKEL (reference sequence). The CDR3 reads CASSQLIRTSGANVLTF. In nucleotides, the CDR3 is TGTGCCAGCAGCCAACTTATTCGGACCTCTGGGGCCAACGTCCTGACTTTC.

Ten or more counts support this clonotype. The rearrangement links TRBV5-8 to TRBJ2-1; perhaps TRBD2 as D (6 bases). The germline gives CDR1 SGHTS, CDR2 YDEGEE. The CDR3 contains 11 residues. V was pared by 7 bases and J by 7 bases, with 9 bases between. CDR3 protein: CASPGGNEQFF. The DNA for the CDR3 is TGTGCCAGCCCTGGGGGGAATGAGCAGTTCTTC. The full variable domain, completed using reference TRBV5-8 and TRBJ2-1, is EAGVTQSPTHLIKTRGQQATLRCSPISGHTSVYWYQQALGLGLQFLLWYDEGEERNRGNFPPRFSGRQFPNYSSELNVNALELEDSALYLCASPGGNEQFFGPGTRLTVL.

V and J are TRBV19 and TRBJ1-5, with no clear D. CDR1 is LNHDA, CDR2 SQIVND, per germline (reference sequence). V was clipped by 2 bases and J by 0 bases, with 11 bases between them. The CDR3 totals 16 residues. The chain's CDR3 is CASSISGGSSNQPQHF. DNA for the CDR3: TGTGCCAGTAGTATATCCGGCGGAAGTAGCAATCAGCCCCAGCATTTT.

V and J are TRBV12-3 or TRBV12-4 and TRBJ2-1; D gene uncertain. V gave up 7 bases and J gave up 3 bases, with 10 bases separating them. The CDR3 covers 13 residues. This CDR3 reads CASTHSSYNEQFF. The CDR3 DNA reads TGTGCCAGCACGCACTCCAGCTACAATGAGCAGTTCTTC.

This clonotype was observed a few times. This sequence joins TRBV24-1 and TRBJ2-3; D remains ambiguous. CDR3 size: 14 residues. Trimming cost V 5 bases and J 0 bases, with 8 bases left between them. Germline lookup yields CDR1 KGHDR and CDR2 SFDVKD. The CDR3 DNA sequence: TGTGCCACCAGTGGCAGTACAAGCACAGATACGCAGTATTTT. Residues: CATSGSTSTDTQYF.

This clonotype was picked up a small number of times. The chain couples TRBV6-1 to TRBJ2-7; either TRBD1 or TRBD2 may supply D (7 bases each). Per germline, CDR1 MNHNS and CDR2 SASEGT. The CDR3 loop spans 14 amino acids. V was cut by 6 bases and J by 3 bases, with 15 bases left in between. The CDR3: CASSQAGGGYEQYF. As DNA, the CDR3 is TGTGCCAGCAGCCAGGCAGGGGGGGGCTACGAGCAGTACTTC.

V is TRBV5-1 and J is TRBJ1-6; no clear D. The CDR3 has 15 amino acids. Trimming removed 0 bases from V and 0 bases from J, with 4 bases in between. In germline, CDR1 is SGHRS, CDR2 YFSETQ. CDR3 bases: TGCGCCAGCAGCTTGGGATTCTCCTATAATTCACCCCTCCACTTT. It is translated as CASSLGFSYNSPLHF.

This clonotype was recorded a few times. V gene TRBV20-1 combines with J gene TRBJ2-3; TRBD2 aligns across 14 bases. This CDR3 has 15 amino acids. Germline CDR1 DFQATT, CDR2 SNEGSKA (reference sequence). Trimming at V came to 5 bases and at J to 6 bases, leaving 7 bases not matched to a gene. In DNA form, the CDR3 reads TGCAGTGCTCGGGGACTAGCGGGGGTCGCGGATACGCAGTATTTT. Protein: CSARGLAGVADTQYF.

This clonotype has a count of ten or more. This chain joins TRBV7-2 and TRBJ2-2; 8 bases agree with TRBD2. Germline CDR1 SGHTA, CDR2 FQGNSA. This CDR3 is built from 15 residues. The junction had 9 bases not matched to a gene; V was cut back by 5 bases and J by 7 bases. The CDR3 here is CASSRKTSVRGELFF. CDR3 sequence (DNA): TGTGCCAGCAGCCGAAAGACTAGCGTACGCGGGGAGCTGTTTTTT.

The chain employs TRBV28 and TRBJ1-4; TRBD1 is a possible D gene (6 bases). This CDR3 region has 15 residues. With 4 bases removed from V and 1 base from J, the gap between germline ends came to 10 bases. Germline CDR1 reads MDHEN; CDR2 reads SYDVKM. CDR3 protein: CASSSTRGTNEKLFF. CDR3 nucleotide sequence: TGTGCCAGCAGTTCGACCAGGGGAACTAATGAAAAACTGTTTTTT.

V gene TRBV6-2 or TRBV6-3 combines with J gene TRBJ2-5, with D tentatively TRBD2 (6 bases). The length of the CDR3 is 16 residues. Trimming cost V 0 bases and J 2 bases, with 13 bases left between them. CDR1 is MNHEY and CDR2 is SVGEGT in the germline V gene. CDR3 nucleotide sequence: TGTGCCAGCAGTTACTCGTGGAGGGCCCAGCAAGAGACCCAGTACTTC. Translation: CASSYSWRAQQETQYF.

The chain uses TRBV7-9 and TRBJ1-4; 7 bases line up with TRBD1. CDR1 is SEHNR, CDR2 FQNEAQ, per germline (reference sequence). Unmatched junction bases numbered 8, after V lost 9 bases and J lost 4 bases. CDR3 length: 14 amino acids. CDR3 region: CASLDRDSNEKLFF. DNA for the CDR3: TGTGCCAGTCTTGACCGGGACAGTAATGAAAAACTGTTTTTT.

V usage is TRBV9 and J usage is TRBJ2-5; possible D gene TRBD1, 6 bases. Germline CDR1 reads SGDLS; CDR2 reads YYNGEE. Between the trimmed V and J ends, which lost 3 bases and 3 bases, there was a span of 12 bases. The CDR3 is made up of 14 amino acids. The CDR3 region has the DNA TGTGCCAGCAGCGCGTGGACAGAGAAAGAGACCCAGTACTTC. Residues: CASSAWTEKETQYF.

V usage is TRBV6-2 or TRBV6-3 and J usage is TRBJ2-2, with D possibly called TRBD1 or TRBD2 (6 bases each). CDR1 and CDR2 (germline): MNHEY, SVGEGT. V was trimmed by 0 bases and J by 4 bases, leaving 27 bases between them. This CDR3 contains 21 residues. The CDR3 loop reads CASSYSFGGGGVYEGTGELFF. In DNA, the CDR3 is TGTGCCAGCAGTTACTCTTTTGGAGGGGGAGGCGTATACGAAGGCACCGGGGAGCTGTTTTTT.